This TCR beta chain was captured in a study of resident and recirculating memory T cells in vitiligo. About the research overall: Epidermis came from shave biopsies of lesional and nonlesional sites, plus PBMCs.

General study results and limits: Non-conserved TCRs across sites and patients suggested distinct clones per lesion.

The V end lost 3 bases, the J end lost 2 bases, and 3 bases lay between the germline ends. The CDR3 sequence is 12 residues long. The germline V gene encodes CDR1 SGHTA and CDR2 FQGTGA. TCRdb's table, derived via immunoSEQ multiplex PCR, lists solely in-frame clones and lacks some. The data hold fewer than 85,000 clones, with 92% observed a single time. Worth noting for this clone: What it recognizes is unknown.

Patients who had received treatment within the previous three months were excluded. The TCR sequence derives from a male donor with vitiligo. The sample consisted of blood. The chain uses TRBV7-3 and TRBJ2-3; D remains ambiguous. The CDR3 nucleotides read TGTGCCAGCAGCTTCAACACAGATACGCAGTATTTT. It specifies CASSFNTDTQYF. Together with reference TRBV7-3 and TRBJ2-3, the CDR3 gives the full variable domain: GAGVSQTPSNKVTEKGKYVELRCDPISGHTALYWYRQSLGQGPEFLIYFQGTGAADDSGLPNDRFFAVRPEGSVSTLKIQRTERGDSAVYLCASSFNTDTQYFGPGTRLTVL.